Below, one TCR beta chain is given with its context. Its target is unknown. These data belong to a study of cytomegalovirus exposure and HLA in healthy donors. On the study more broadly: Within the Caucasian-associated ancestry cluster were 81% of the approximately 400 genotyped donors. Findings and limits, study-wide: Earlier analysis yielded a pattern in which most TCR beta V segments were productive about 90% or about 30% of the time. Cytomegalovirus association was listed for 150 or so TCR beta chains.

Amplification used 60 Vbeta primers and 13 Jbeta primers. The repertoire was sequenced with immunoSEQ multiplex PCR; TCRdb's copy has only in-frame clones and lacks some. The sample consists of 90,000 to 140,000 clones, under 85% of them appearing once. Germline V gene sequence: CDR1 SGHAT, CDR2 FQNNGV. The CDR3 is made up of 13 amino acids. Trimming shortened V by 3 bases and J by 2 bases, and 8 bases separated the two germline ends. The sequence was collected from a man between 18 and 29 years old in good health and CMV-seronegative. This rearrangement joins TRBV11-2 to TRBJ2-7; possibly TRBD1 for D (6 bases). Input material: PBMCs. The CDR3: CASSFGQTYEQYF. For the CDR3, the DNA is TGTGCCAGCAGCTTTGGACAGACCTACGAGCAGTACTTC.